This entry concerns a single TCR beta chain. Its antigen is undetermined. Per the germline V gene, CDR1 is SGHTA and CDR2 is FQGTGA. Trimming took 3 bases from V and 10 from J, leaving 13 bases between them. The CDR3 totals 13 residues. This record comes from a study of CD8+ T cells in alopecia areata. Whole-study findings and limits: Scalp data also include sequences from resident alphabeta T cells of normal skin.

RNA, once extracted, was reverse transcribed into cDNA for use as the sequencing template. Sequenced by immunoSEQ multiplex PCR; TCRdb stores in-frame clones only, minus some. The data contain roughly 250,000 clones, around two thirds of them singletons. The clonotype originates from a human donor with alopecia areata. Specimen: CD4+ T cells sorted from blood, collected at week 0. The chain carries TRBV7-3 and TRBJ2-1, with a tentative D call TRBD1 (5 bases). The CDR3 DNA is TGTGCCAGCAGCTTGGGGCCGTCTGACGAGCAGTTCTTC. Its translation is CASSLGPSDEQFF.